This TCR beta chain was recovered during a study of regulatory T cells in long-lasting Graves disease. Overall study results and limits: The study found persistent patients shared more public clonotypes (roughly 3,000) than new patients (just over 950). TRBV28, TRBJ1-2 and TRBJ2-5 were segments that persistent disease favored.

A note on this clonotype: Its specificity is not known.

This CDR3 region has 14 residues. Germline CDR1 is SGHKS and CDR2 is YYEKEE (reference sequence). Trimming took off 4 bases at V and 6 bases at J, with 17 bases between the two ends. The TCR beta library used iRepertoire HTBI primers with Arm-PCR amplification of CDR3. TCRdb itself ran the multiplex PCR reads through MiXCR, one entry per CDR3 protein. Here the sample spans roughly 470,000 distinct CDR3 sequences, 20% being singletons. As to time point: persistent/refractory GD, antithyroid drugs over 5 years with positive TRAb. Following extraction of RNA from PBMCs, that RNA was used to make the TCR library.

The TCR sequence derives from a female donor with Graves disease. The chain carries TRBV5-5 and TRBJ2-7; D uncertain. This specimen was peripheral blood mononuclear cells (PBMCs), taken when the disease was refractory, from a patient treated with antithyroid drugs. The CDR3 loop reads CASSPPAALLEQYF. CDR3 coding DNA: TGTGCCAGCAGCCCCCCGGCAGCCCTACTCGAGCAGTACTTC.